The rows below give T cell receptor delta chains drawn from one sample of a study of gamma-delta chains in newborns, infants, children. TCRdb re-processed the reads using CATT. The sample consists of about 4,200 delta-chain clones, about two fifths of them appearing once. The sequenced material came from blood. Every receptor here comes from a child who received the measles vaccine. Each CDR3 is given with its conserved first and last residue. The D gene is left open where the match is weak. Some rows have no size entry. The others give once, few or many, or a class for an expanded clone.

j_call | v_call | d_call | clone_size | cdr3_length | cdr3_aa | cdr3_nt
TRDJ1 | TRDV1 | - | - | 19 | CALGELSGGGDLYTDKLIF | TGTGCTCTTGGGGAACTCTCCGGTGGGGGGGACTTGTACACCGATAAACTCATCTTT
TRDJ1 | TRDV1 | TRDD3 | - | 25 | CALGELTTPCTGGYVPVPYTDKLIF | TGTGCTCTTGGGGAACTAACTACCCCTTGTACTGGGGGATACGTTCCCGTCCCGTACACCGATAAACTCATCTTT
TRDJ2 | TRDV1 | - | few | 12 | CALGELTSQLFF | TGTGCTCTTGGGGAGCTAACTTCACAACTCTTCTTT
TRDJ1 | TRDV1 | TRDD3 | - | 21 | CALGELEPDWGIPPYTDKLIF | TGTGCTCTTGGGGAACTTGAGCCCGACTGGGGGATTCCCCCGTACACCGATAAACTCATCTTT
TRDJ1 | TRAV29/DV5 | - | medium-sized | 19 | CAASGDQGDPIRYTDKLIF | TGTGCAGCAAGCGGCGATCAGGGGGACCCGATCCGGTACACCGATAAACTCATCTTT
TRDJ2 | TRDV1 | TRDD2 | - | 21 | CALGPPSYPTIPRGRTAQLFF | TGTGCTCTTGGGCCTCCTTCCTACCCCACGATACCTAGAGGGAGAACAGCACAACTCTTCTTT
TRDJ1 | TRDV1 | TRDD3 | - | 26 | CALGDFSGLPRRDFTGGYGGTDKLIF | TGTGCTCTTGGGGATTTTTCCGGCCTACCCCGGAGGGATTTTACTGGGGGATACGGGGGCACCGATAAACTCATCTTT
TRDJ2 | TRDV3 | TRDD3 | few | 18 | CALPTQTGGLGSTAQLFF | TGTGCCCTACCCACTCAAACTGGGGGATTGGGGTCGACAGCACAACTCTTCTTT
TRDJ1 | TRDV1 | - | few | 17 | CALGEQGLVKYTDKLIF | TGTGCTCTTGGGGAACAGGGCCTGGTAAAGTACACCGATAAACTCATCTTT
TRDJ1 | TRDV1 | TRDD3 | - | 20 | CALWFPNLHWGTRGNDKLIF | TGTGCTCTTTGGTTCCCAAACTTACACTGGGGGACCCGCGGGAACGATAAACTCATCTTT
TRDJ1 | TRDV1 | - | - | 20 | CALAMTRDATVSEYTDKLIF | TGTGCTCTTGCAATGACTCGAGACGCCACTGTTTCAGAGTACACCGATAAACTCATCTTT
TRDJ1 | TRDV1 | TRDD3 | medium-sized | 17 | CALGEGRPLGDTNKLIF | TGTGCTCTTGGGGAAGGAAGGCCCCTCGGGGATACCAATAAACTCATCTTT
TRDJ1 | TRDV1 | TRDD3 | - | 21 | CAPGSTSQFFGGPQDTDKLIF | TGTGCTCCTGGTAGCACGTCCCAATTTTTTGGGGGACCCCAGGACACCGATAAACTCATCTTT
TRDJ1 | TRDV2 | TRDD3 | - | 16 | CACDRTGGPYTDKLIF | TGTGCCTGTGACAGAACTGGGGGCCCGTACACCGATAAACTCATCTTT
TRDJ1 | TRDV2 | - | medium-sized | 17 | CACDTLEMGAATDKLIF | TGTGCCTGTGACACCCTCGAAATGGGGGCCGCCACCGATAAACTCATCTTT
TRDJ1 | TRDV1 | TRDD3 | once | 26 | CALGEPSLLRVLVLGDYFSYTDKLIF | TGTGCTCTTGGGGAACCCTCCCTACTAAGGGTCCTTGTACTGGGGGACTATTTCTCTTACACCGATAAACTCATCTTT
TRDJ1 | TRDV1 | TRDD3 | - | 17 | CALGGPPTGGYTDKLIF | TGTGCTCTCGGCGGGCCTCCTACTGGGGGATACACCGATAAACTCATCTTT
TRDJ3 | TRDV2 | TRDD3 | few | 21 | CACDTNPYWGFSSWDTRQMFF | TGTGCCTGTGACACCAACCCGTACTGGGGGTTTAGCTCCTGGGACACCCGACAGATGTTTTTC
TRDJ1 | TRDV1 | TRDD3 | - | 25 | CALGLGTLKVVGIRKFPSYTDKLIF | TGTGCTCTTGGGTTAGGGACCCTAAAAGTGGTGGGGATACGCAAATTTCCCTCGTACACCGATAAACTCATCTTT
TRDJ1 | TRDV1 | - | - | 16 | CALGELLPRDTDKLIF | TGTGCTCTTGGGGAACTACTTCCGAGGGACACCGATAAACTCATCTTT
TRDJ1 | TRDV1 | TRDD3 | - | 21 | CALGEPPFSPEGGYTYAKLIF | TGTGCTCTTGGGGAACCCCCCTTTTCCCCGGAGGGGGGATACACGTACGCCAAACTCATCTTT
TRDJ2 | TRDV2 | TRDD3 | - | 17 | CACDEVLGGPLAAQLFF | TGTGCCTGTGATGAGGTACTGGGGGGACCCCTGGCAGCACAACTCTTCTTT
TRDJ1 | TRDV2 | - | - | 18 | CACDTLFGRGTPTDKLIF | TGTGCCTGTGACACCCTATTCGGTCGGGGAACCCCAACCGATAAACTCATCTTT
TRDJ1 | TRDV1 | TRDD3 | large | 23 | CALGESPLTVWGILLVYTDKLIF | TGTGCTCTTGGGGAATCCCCCCTTACTGTCTGGGGGATCCTTTTGGTGTACACCGATAAACTCATCTTT
TRDJ1 | TRDV1 | TRDD3 | - | 18 | CALGERHPGGQYTDKLIF | TGTGCTCTTGGGGAACGACATCCTGGGGGCCAGTACACCGATAAACTCATCTTT
TRDJ1 | TRDV1 | - | - | 21 | CALGPPASYGRGIFLSDKLIF | TGCGCTCTTGGGCCCCCCGCTTCCTACGGTAGGGGGATCTTTTTATCGGATAAACTCATCTTT
TRDJ1 | TRDV1 | - | - | 20 | CALGEYWTSYDWGVPYKLIF | TGTGCTCTTGGGGAATACTGGACTTCCTACGACTGGGGGGTGCCATATAAACTCATCTTT
TRDJ1 | TRDV1 | TRDD3 | - | 20 | CALGELIMGDTLPYIDKLIF | TGTGCTCTTGGGGAACTCATCATGGGGGATACGCTACCCTATATCGATAAACTCATCTTT
TRDJ2 | TRDV2 | TRDD3 | - | 15 | CACDILGGMTAQLFF | TGTGCCTGTGACATACTGGGGGGTATGACAGCACAACTCTTCTTT
TRDJ1 | TRDV1 | TRDD3 | few | 24 | CALGGPFTPDWGILGRTYTDKLIF | TGTGCTCTTGGGGGCCCGTTTACCCCCGACTGGGGGATACTGGGGAGGACGTACACCGATAAACTCATCTTT
TRDJ1 | TRDV1 | TRDD3 | - | 25 | CALGDLDLIPRLYWGIPPSTDKLIF | TGTGCTCTTGGGGACTTAGACCTTATTCCCCGCTTGTACTGGGGGATCCCTCCTTCTACCGATAAACTCATCTTT